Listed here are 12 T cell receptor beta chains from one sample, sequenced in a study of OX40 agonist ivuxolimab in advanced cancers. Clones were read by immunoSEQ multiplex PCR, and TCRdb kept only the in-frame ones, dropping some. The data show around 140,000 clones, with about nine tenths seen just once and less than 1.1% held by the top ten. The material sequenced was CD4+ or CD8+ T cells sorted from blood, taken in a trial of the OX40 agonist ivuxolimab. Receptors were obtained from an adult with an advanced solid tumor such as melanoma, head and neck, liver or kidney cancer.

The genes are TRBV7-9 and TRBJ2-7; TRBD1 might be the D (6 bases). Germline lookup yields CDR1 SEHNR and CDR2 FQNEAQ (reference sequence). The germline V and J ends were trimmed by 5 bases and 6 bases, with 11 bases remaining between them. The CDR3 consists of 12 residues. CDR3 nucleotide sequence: TGTGCCAGCAGCGCCAGGGGCGGCGAGCAGTACTTC. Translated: CASSARGGEQYF.

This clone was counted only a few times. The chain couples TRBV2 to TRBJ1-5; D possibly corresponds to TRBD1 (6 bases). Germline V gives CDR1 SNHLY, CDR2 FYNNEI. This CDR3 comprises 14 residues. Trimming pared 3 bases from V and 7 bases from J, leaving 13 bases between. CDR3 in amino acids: CASSDRAGEQPQHF. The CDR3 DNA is TGTGCCAGCAGTGATCGGGCAGGGGAACAGCCCCAGCATTTT.

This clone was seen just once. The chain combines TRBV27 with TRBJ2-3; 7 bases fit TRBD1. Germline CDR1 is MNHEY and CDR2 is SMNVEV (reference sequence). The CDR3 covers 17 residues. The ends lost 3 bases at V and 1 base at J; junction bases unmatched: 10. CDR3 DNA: TGTGCCAGCAGTTTGGGTCCGGGACAGCTGGGCACAGATACGCAGTATTTT. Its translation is CASSLGPGQLGTDTQYF.

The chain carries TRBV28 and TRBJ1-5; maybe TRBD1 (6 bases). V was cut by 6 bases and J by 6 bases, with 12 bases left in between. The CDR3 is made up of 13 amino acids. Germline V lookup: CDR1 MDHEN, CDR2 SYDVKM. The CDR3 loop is CASRGTRAQPQHF. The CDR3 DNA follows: TGTGCCAGCAGGGGGACAAGGGCTCAGCCCCAGCATTTT.

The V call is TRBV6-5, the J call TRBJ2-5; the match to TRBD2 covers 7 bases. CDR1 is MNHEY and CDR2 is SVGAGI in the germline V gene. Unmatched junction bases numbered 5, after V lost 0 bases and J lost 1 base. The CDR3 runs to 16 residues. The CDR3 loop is CASSYSISGFQETQYF. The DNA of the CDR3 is TGTGCCAGCAGTTACTCGATTAGCGGGTTCCAAGAGACCCAGTACTTC.

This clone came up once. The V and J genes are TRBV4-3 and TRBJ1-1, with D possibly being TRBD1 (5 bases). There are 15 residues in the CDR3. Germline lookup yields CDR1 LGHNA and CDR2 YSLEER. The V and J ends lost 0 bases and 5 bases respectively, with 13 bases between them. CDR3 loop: CASSQDQGFSTEAFF. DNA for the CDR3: TGCGCCAGCAGCCAAGATCAGGGCTTTAGTACTGAAGCTTTCTTT.

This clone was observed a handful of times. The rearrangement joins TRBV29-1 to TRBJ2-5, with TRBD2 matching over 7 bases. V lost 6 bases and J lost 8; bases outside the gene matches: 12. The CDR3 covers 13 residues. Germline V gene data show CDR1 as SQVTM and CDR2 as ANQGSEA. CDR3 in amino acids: CSVRASGPQTQYF. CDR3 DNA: TGCAGCGTAAGGGCTAGCGGCCCGCAAACCCAGTACTTC.

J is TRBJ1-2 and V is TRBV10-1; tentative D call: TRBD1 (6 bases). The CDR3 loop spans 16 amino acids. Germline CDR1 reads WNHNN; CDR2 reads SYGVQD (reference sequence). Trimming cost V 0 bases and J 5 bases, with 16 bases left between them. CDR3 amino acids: CASSESIVRDKYGYTF. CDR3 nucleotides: TGCGCCAGCAGTGAGTCGATAGTCCGGGACAAATATGGCTACACCTTC.

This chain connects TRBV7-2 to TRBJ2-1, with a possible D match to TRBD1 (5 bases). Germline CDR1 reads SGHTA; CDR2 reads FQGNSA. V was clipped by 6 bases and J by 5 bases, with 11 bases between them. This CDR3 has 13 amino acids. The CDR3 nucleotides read TGTGCCAGCAGAAGGGGCCCTAACAATGAGCAGTTCTTC. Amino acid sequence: CASRRGPNNEQFF.

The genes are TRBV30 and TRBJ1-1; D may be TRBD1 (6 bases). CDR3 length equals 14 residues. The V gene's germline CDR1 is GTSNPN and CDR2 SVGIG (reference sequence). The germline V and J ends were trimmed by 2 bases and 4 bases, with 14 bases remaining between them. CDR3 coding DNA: TGTGCCTGGAGTAGGGGGGGGGCAAGCACTGAAGCTTTCTTT. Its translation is CAWSRGGASTEAFF.

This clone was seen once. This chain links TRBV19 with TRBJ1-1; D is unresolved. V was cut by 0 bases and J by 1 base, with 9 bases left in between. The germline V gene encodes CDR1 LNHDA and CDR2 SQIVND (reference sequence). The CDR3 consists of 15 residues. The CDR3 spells CASSIDSKGNTEAFF. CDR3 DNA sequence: TGTGCCAGTAGTATAGATTCGAAGGGGAACACTGAAGCTTTCTTT. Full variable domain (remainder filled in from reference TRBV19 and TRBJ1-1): DGGITQSPKYLFRKEGQNVTLSCEQNLNHDAMYWYRQDPGQGLRLIYYSQIVNDFQKGDIAEGYSVSREKKESFPLTVTSAQKNPTAFYLCASSIDSKGNTEAFFGQGTRLTVV.

CDR3 protein: CASSNVVTSTGELFF. CDR3 in DNA: TGTGCCAGCAGCAATGTCGTTACATCCACCGGGGAGCTGTTTTTT. The gene calls are TRBV21-1 and TRBJ2-2; the table gives TRBD1 as D, unverified against the DNA. TRBV21-1 is a recognized pseudogene. The CDR3 covers 15 residues.